Here is one TCR beta chain with its context. This table comes from immunoSEQ multiplex PCR, and its TCRdb copy is limited to in-frame clones, with some not included. The sample lists about 300,000 clones; approximately 84% were seen once. The source of the sample is a study of blood T cell repertoires in COVID-19. Study summary: Acute-phase and convalescent COVID-19 samples originated in the United States, Italy and Spain.

Germline V gives CDR1 SGHNT, CDR2 YENEEA. Trimming stripped 6 bases from V and 0 bases from J, with 8 bases between. The CDR3 covers 13 residues. The specimen sequenced was PBMCs or T cells enriched from blood (not recorded which). The chain combines TRBV11-3 with TRBJ1-1; D might be TRBD1 (6 bases). The origin of this receptor is a young man who had recovered from COVID-19. In nucleotides, the CDR3 is TGTGCCAGCAGGGGGGCGGTGAACACTGAAGCTTTCTTT. This sequence encodes CASRGAVNTEAFF.